This TCR beta chain was recovered during a study of cytomegalovirus exposure and HLA in healthy donors. Study overall: Researchers previously reported finding fewer than 120 million unique TCR beta sequences from 150 million to 200 million T cells. Roughly 85 million unique TCRs from HLA-typed donors made up an early data release. General study points: Looking again later, the authors saw that most CMV-associated TCR beta chains seemed HLA-restricted.

The PCR made use of 60 Vbeta and 13 Jbeta primers. Only in-frame clones appear in the TCRdb table, and some are missing; sequencing was by immunoSEQ multiplex PCR. This sample has around 120,000 clones; about four fifths occur once, and the top ten carry roughly 2%. This clone was detected only once. The antigen is undetermined. The source material was PBMCs. The receptor's source is a man between 18 and 29 years old in good health and CMV-seronegative.

The CDR3 sequence is CASSRWERRDNEQFF. The DNA for the CDR3 is TGTGCCAGCAGCCGATGGGAGCGTCGGGACAATGAGCAGTTCTTC. The chain links TRBV14 to TRBJ2-1, with D possibly matching TRBD2 (5 bases). The V end was cut by 4 bases, the J end by 5 bases, with 15 bases between. The CDR3 has 15 residues. CDR1 is SGHDN, CDR2 FVKESK, per germline.